Described below is a single T cell receptor beta chain sequence and its context. The antigen is undetermined. Germline values: CDR1 SGHDN, CDR2 FVKESK. This CDR3 has 15 amino acids. V lost 4 bases to trimming and J lost 0 bases, with 7 bases between them. This entry belongs to a study of a mutant IDH1 vaccine in newly diagnosed glioma. This table comes from immunoSEQ multiplex PCR, and its TCRdb copy is limited to in-frame clones, with some not included. The table includes over 45,000 clones, around 84% detected once. Time point described: week 5, during vaccination. With topical imiquimod, each dose of the vaccine consisted of 300 ug of mutant IDH1 20-mer peptide.

J is TRBJ1-6 and V is TRBV14; D unclear. This clonotype was obtained from a woman between 45 and 60 years old with glioma. Material: PBMCs, obtained from a glioma patient whose treatment included an IDH1 peptide vaccine. CDR3 bases: TGTGCCAGCAGCCGGCAGAGCTCCTATAATTCACCCCTCCACTTT. It translates to CASSRQSSYNSPLHF. Variable domain in full (rest from reference TRBV14 and TRBJ1-6): EAGVTQFPSHSVIEKGQTVTLRCDPISGHDNLYWYRRVMGKEIKFLLHFVKESKQDESGMPNNRFLAERTGGTYSTLKVQPAELEDSGVYFCASSRQSSYNSPLHFGNGTRLTVT.